Following are 29 T cell receptor beta chains from one sample sequenced in a study of vaccination and CD4 T cells after COVID-19. The antigens of these receptors remain unknown. As to treatment: approximately nine-day PBMC culture with coronavirus spike peptide pools or control peptides (ViraFEST assay). Samples of CD4+ T cells were obtained from the unexposed donor before the COVID-19 pandemic (2011-2018). Sequence data for DNA of cultured CD4+ T cells were generated by the Oncomine TCR Beta short-read assay. Genomic DNA was extracted from cultured CD4+ T cells. MiXCR, applied by TCRdb to the PCR reads, yields one record per CDR3 protein. The sample has thousands of distinct CDR3 sequences, roughly a third seen once. The sample was CD4+ T cells from blood, cultured in vitro. These receptors came from a human donor in good health.

The gene calls are TRBV7-9 and TRBJ2-7, with D perhaps matching TRBD2 (6 bases). Germline CDR1 is SEHNR and CDR2 is FQNEAQ (reference sequence). CDR3 length: 13 amino acids. The V end was cut by 4 bases, the J end by 6 bases, with 13 bases between. The CDR3 sequence: CASSSASGVEQYF. CDR3 DNA: TGTGCCAGCAGCTCCGCCTCGGGGGTCGAGCAGTACTTC.

The rearrangement joins TRBV7-3 to TRBJ2-1; TRBD2 matches 7 bases. The CDR3 loop spans 14 amino acids. The trim removed 5 bases at V and 2 bases at J, leaving 3 bases unmatched. Germline V lookup: CDR1 SGHTA, CDR2 FQGTGA. Here the CDR3 DNA reads TGTGCCAGCAGCCTCGGGGGGACCTACAATGAGCAGTTCTTC. It translates to CASSLGGTYNEQFF.

This chain uses TRBV28 with TRBJ1-4, with unresolved D. V was trimmed by 7 bases and J by 5 bases, leaving 11 bases between them. The CDR3 runs 13 residues. Germline V CDR1 and CDR2: MDHEN, SYDVKM. CDR3 nucleotide sequence: TGTGCCAGCATGGACCCCGCGAATGAAAAACTGTTTTTT. Translating it yields CASMDPANEKLFF.

V usage is TRBV5-4 and J usage is TRBJ2-5; a possible D gene is TRBD2 (7 bases). The V end lost 0 bases, the J end lost 4 bases, and 16 bases lay between the germline ends. The CDR3 runs to 16 residues. The V gene's germline CDR1 is SGHNT and CDR2 YYREEE (reference sequence). The CDR3 bases are TGTGCCAGCAGCTTGGCCGGCGGGGGCGCTTCAGAGACCCAGTACTTC. Its protein is CASSLAGGGASETQYF.

V is TRBV15 and J is TRBJ2-7; 9 bases are a match to TRBD2. J was trimmed by 1 base and V by 3 bases; bases with no gene match: 10. Germline CDR1 LNHNV, CDR2 YYDKDF (reference sequence). The CDR3 runs to 17 residues. The CDR3 here is CATSRELSGRTSYEQYF. CDR3 sequence (DNA): TGTGCCACCAGCAGGGAATTAAGCGGGAGGACGTCCTACGAGCAGTACTTC.

The genes are TRBV30 and TRBJ2-7, with D unresolved. Trimming left V 5 bases short and J 4 bases short, with 12 bases between. The CDR3 is made up of 12 amino acids. Germline V gene data show CDR1 as GTSNPN and CDR2 as SVGIG (reference sequence). The chain's CDR3 is CAWGNSYYEQYF. The CDR3 bases are TGTGCCTGGGGGAACAGCTATTACGAGCAGTACTTC.

This clonotype has more than one count but fewer than ten. The CDR3 coding sequence is TGTGCCAGCAGCCCACTAGCGATGGGGGCCAACGTCCTGACTTTC. Protein product: CASSPLAMGANVLTF. The chain uses TRBV7-2 and TRBJ2-6; 7 bases align to TRBD2. V trimming: 5 bases; J trimming: 4 bases; junction bases outside the gene matches: 5. The CDR3 runs to 15 residues. The germline gives CDR1 SGHTA, CDR2 FQGNSA.

This clonotype has just a few counts. The chain couples TRBV27 to TRBJ2-3; maybe TRBD2 (5 bases). Germline assignment: CDR1 MNHEY and CDR2 SMNVEV (reference sequence). V gave up 8 bases and J gave up 2 bases, with 11 bases separating them. There are 13 residues in the CDR3. CDR3 amino acids: CASQGRVTDTQYF. The CDR3 DNA reads as TGTGCCAGCCAAGGGCGGGTCACAGATACGCAGTATTTT.

The chain is built from TRBV7-3 and TRBJ2-2; 7 bases agree with TRBD1. J lost 2 bases, V lost 3 bases, and 3 bases had no gene match. Germline CDR1 and CDR2: SGHTA and FQGTGA. The CDR3 is made up of 15 amino acids. CDR3 region: CASSLAGGNTGELFF. The CDR3 DNA follows: TGTGCCAGCAGCTTGGCAGGGGGAAACACCGGGGAGCTGTTTTTT.

In this sample, this clonotype turned up a few times. The chain employs TRBV19 and TRBJ1-1; TRBD1 matches 7 bases. There are 14 residues in the CDR3. Trimming removed 5 bases from V and 2 bases from J; junction bases left unmatched: 5. The germline gives CDR1 LNHDA, CDR2 SQIVND (reference sequence). The chain's CDR3 is CASSWTGFNTEAFF. CDR3 coding DNA: TGTGCCAGTAGTTGGACAGGCTTCAACACTGAAGCTTTCTTT. Supplemented by reference TRBV19 and TRBJ1-1, the full variable domain reads DGGITQSPKYLFRKEGQNVTLSCEQNLNHDAMYWYRQDPGQGLRLIYYSQIVNDFQKGDIAEGYSVSREKKESFPLTVTSAQKNPTAFYLCASSWTGFNTEAFFGQGTRLTVV.

V is TRBV11-1 and J is TRBJ2-3; the D gene is possibly TRBD1 (7 bases). Germline CDR1 SGHAT, CDR2 FQDESV (reference sequence). With 2 bases removed from V and 8 bases from J, the gap between germline ends came to 17 bases. The CDR3 totals 15 residues. For the CDR3, the DNA is TGTGCCAGCAGCTTACAGAAGCGGGCAGGGGGTACGCAGTATTTT. This translates into CASSLQKRAGGTQYF.

By share, this clonotype ranks as medium-sized (0.01 to 0.1%). This chain links TRBV20-1 with TRBJ1-5; D might be TRBD1 (5 bases). The CDR3 runs to 13 residues. Trimming took off 6 bases at V and 4 bases at J, with 13 bases between the two ends. In germline, CDR1 is DFQATT, CDR2 SNEGSKA (reference sequence). CDR3 protein: CSAHKAGNQPQHF. CDR3 DNA sequence: TGCAGTGCCCACAAAGCAGGGAATCAGCCCCAGCATTTT.

The rearrangement uses TRBV20-1 and TRBJ1-1; D unresolved. The V gene's germline CDR1 is DFQATT and CDR2 SNEGSKA (reference sequence). Deletions cut 6 bases from V and 8 bases from J, with 10 bases between. CDR3 length equals 10 residues. This CDR3 reads CSAERREAFF. CDR3 nucleotide sequence: TGCAGTGCCGAAAGAAGGGAAGCTTTCTTT.

This clonotype was picked up a small number of times. This chain links TRBV12-3 or TRBV12-4 with TRBJ1-5, with D unresolved. CDR3 length equals 14 residues. The V and J ends lost 2 bases and 2 bases respectively, with 7 bases between them. DNA for the CDR3: TGTGCCAGCAGTTTATCACTAGGCAATCAGCCCCAGCATTTT. Translating it yields CASSLSLGNQPQHF.

The chain is built from TRBV5-4 and TRBJ2-3; 9 positions match TRBD1. Germline lookup yields CDR1 SGHNT and CDR2 YYREEE (reference sequence). The CDR3 spans 16 residues. V shed 6 bases and J 3 bases; nucleotides not matched to a gene: 11. This CDR3 is CASTGDRAKGTDTQYF. The CDR3 DNA sequence: TGTGCCAGCACTGGGGACAGGGCAAAAGGTACAGATACGCAGTATTTT.

The J gene is TRBJ1-3, the V gene TRBV15; 7 bases are shared with TRBD1. The germline CDR1 and CDR2 sequences are LNHNV and YYDKDF (reference sequence). This CDR3 spans 15 amino acids. The junction had 2 bases not matched to a gene; V was cut back by 1 base and J by 2 bases. The CDR3 loop reads CATSRADRAGNTIYF. CDR3 DNA sequence: TGTGCCACCAGCAGAGCCGACAGGGCTGGAAACACCATATATTTT.

This clonotype has more than one count but fewer than ten. The V and J genes are TRBV15 and TRBJ1-5; D might be TRBD1 (6 bases). This CDR3 comprises 17 residues. CDR1 and CDR2 from the germline V gene are LNHNV and YYDKDF (reference sequence). The V end lost 1 base, the J end lost 2 bases, and 15 bases lay between the germline ends. CDR3 in DNA: TGTGCCACCAGCAGAGGCCCCGGACAGAGCCGCAATCAGCCCCAGCATTTT. Protein sequence: CATSRGPGQSRNQPQHF.

As DNA, the CDR3 is TGTGCCAGCTTTTCCGTCCTTGCGGGGGAGCAGTACTTC. Encoded protein: CASFSVLAGEQYF. The V call is TRBV28, the J call TRBJ2-7; TRBD2 is a possible D gene (6 bases). This CDR3 comprises 13 residues. V was trimmed by 8 bases and J by 7 bases, leaving 18 bases between them. Germline V lookup: CDR1 MDHEN, CDR2 SYDVKM.

This clonotype was observed a few times. The V gene is TRBV6-5, the J gene TRBJ1-2; D might be TRBD1 (6 bases). The CDR3 has 14 amino acids. Germline loops: CDR1 MNHEY, CDR2 SVGAGI. Trimming removed 3 bases from V and 4 bases from J, with 12 bases in between. The CDR3 DNA follows: TGTGCCAGCAGTTATGGGGGGCCGGGCTATGGCTACACCTTC. This translates into CASSYGGPGYGYTF.

The chain links TRBV24-1 to TRBJ2-5, with a tentative D call TRBD1 (6 bases). The CDR3 runs to 12 residues. Trimming pared 9 bases from V and 3 bases from J, leaving 10 bases between. Germline V gene lookup returns CDR1 KGHDR and CDR2 SFDVKD. CDR3 in amino acids: CATSQGKETQYF. The CDR3 bases are TGTGCCACCTCACAGGGAAAAGAGACCCAGTACTTC.

This clonotype came up a few times. The V gene is TRBV7-9, the J gene TRBJ2-3; TRBD2 aligns across 11 bases. Losses at the gene ends were 5 bases for V and 6 bases for J; bases not matched to a gene: 13. Germline CDR1 is SEHNR and CDR2 is FQNEAQ (reference sequence). The CDR3 is 17 residues long. The CDR3 DNA is TGTGCCAGCAGCCCCCACGGAGTTAGCGGGGGGGCGGATACGCAGTATTTT. It is translated as CASSPHGVSGGADTQYF.

This rearrangement joins TRBV27 to TRBJ2-5; D call uncertain. Germline V lookup: CDR1 MNHEY, CDR2 SMNVEV (reference sequence). The CDR3 extends over 13 amino acids. Trimming removed 3 bases at V and 6 bases at J, with 11 bases between. The CDR3, as DNA: TGTGCCAGCAGTTTGCTGGGTTCGAAGACCCAGTACTTC. It is translated as CASSLLGSKTQYF.

The J gene is TRBJ1-2, the V gene TRBV5-1, with D possibly TRBD1 on 5 matching bases. Trimming cost V 4 bases and J 8 bases, with 18 bases left between them. CDR3 length: 14 residues. Germline V gives CDR1 SGHRS, CDR2 YFSETQ. The DNA for the CDR3 is TGCGCCAGCAGCGTGCAGGGAGCTGTCGACGGCTACACCTTC. It codes for CASSVQGAVDGYTF.

CDR3 sequence: CASRTGTMSPGELFF. As DNA, the CDR3 is TGTGCCAGCAGAACCGGGACCATGAGTCCCGGGGAGCTGTTTTTT. This chain connects TRBV6-1 to TRBJ2-2, with D perhaps assigned TRBD1 or TRBD2 (5 bases each). Germline CDR1 is MNHNS and CDR2 is SASEGT. The CDR3 runs to 15 residues. The V and J ends lost 6 bases and 6 bases respectively, with 17 bases between them.

The rearrangement joins TRBV7-8 to TRBJ2-5; 13 bases match TRBD2. Germline V gives CDR1 SGHVS, CDR2 FQNEAQ. Unmatched junction bases numbered 4, after V lost 2 bases and J lost 10 bases. The CDR3 sequence is 14 residues long. The CDR3 spells CASSLRTSGSDQYF. The CDR3 DNA is TGTGCCAGCAGCTTACGGACTAGCGGGAGCGACCAGTACTTC.

V usage is TRBV4-3 and J usage is TRBJ2-1, with TRBD2 matching over 11 bases. CDR1 and CDR2 (germline): LGHNA, YSLEER. The J segment lost 5 bases and the V segment lost 3 bases, leaving 9 bases of the junction unmatched. This CDR3 has 17 residues. The CDR3 spells CASSHFTGTSGDNEQFF. The CDR3 DNA sequence: TGCGCCAGCAGCCATTTTACCGGGACTAGCGGAGACAATGAGCAGTTCTTC.

The chain couples TRBV20-1 to TRBJ1-6; no definite D call. Germline assignment: CDR1 DFQATT and CDR2 SNEGSKA (reference sequence). The CDR3 consists of 13 residues. The V end was cut by 8 bases, the J end by 5 bases, with 13 bases between. The CDR3: CSLPGRNNSPLHF. CDR3 coding DNA: TGCAGTTTACCGGGAAGAAATAATTCACCCCTCCACTTT.

This clonotype came up a few times. The rearrangement uses TRBV28 and TRBJ1-2, with a tentative D call TRBD1 (5 bases). Germline CDR1 is MDHEN and CDR2 is SYDVKM. Between the trimmed V and J ends, which lost 1 base and 8 bases, there was a span of 14 bases. The CDR3 has 14 amino acids. DNA of the CDR3: TGTGCCAGCAGTTTATCCTCTTTTGGGGACGGCTACACCTTC. Translating it yields CASSLSSFGDGYTF.

J is TRBJ1-1 and V is TRBV19; D perhaps matches TRBD1 (6 bases). The germline V and J ends were trimmed by 2 bases and 6 bases, with 16 bases remaining between them. CDR3 size: 15 residues. Germline CDR1 is LNHDA and CDR2 is SQIVND (reference sequence). The CDR3: CASSIRRGPAPEAFF. The DNA of the CDR3 is TGTGCCAGTAGTATACGTCGGGGGCCCGCCCCTGAAGCTTTCTTT. Variable domain in full (rest from reference TRBV19 and TRBJ1-1): DGGITQSPKYLFRKEGQNVTLSCEQNLNHDAMYWYRQDPGQGLRLIYYSQIVNDFQKGDIAEGYSVSREKKESFPLTVTSAQKNPTAFYLCASSIRRGPAPEAFFGQGTRLTVV.